Sequencing of this T cell receptor (beta chain) was carried out in a study of cytomegalovirus exposure and HLA in healthy donors. From germline, CDR1 is MNHNY and CDR2 SVGAGI (reference sequence). The CDR3 has 13 amino acids. Losses at the gene ends were 7 bases for V and 5 bases for J; bases not matched to a gene: 4. Researchers ran the PCR with 60 Vbeta and 13 Jbeta primers. The repertoire was sequenced with immunoSEQ multiplex PCR; TCRdb's copy has only in-frame clones and lacks some. The table records 150,000 to 200,000 clones, 70% to 90% of them present only once. This clone was observed a handful of times. Its matching antigen is unknown. Broader study findings: CMV serostatus alone was available as immune exposure information. Across HLA loci, a later analysis found differing TCR association rates, with DRB1 most and HLA-C fewest. What a later analysis showed was that several of the most significant clusters appeared linked to common viral pathogens.

The TCR sequence derives from a woman aged 18 to 35 in good health and CMV-seronegative. The rearrangement uses TRBV6-6 and TRBJ1-4; 7 positions agree with TRBD1. The sequenced sample consisted of PBMCs. As DNA, the CDR3 is TGTGCCAGCATTGACAGGGTCAATGAAAAACTGTTTTTT. This codes for CASIDRVNEKLFF.